Reported below is one T cell receptor beta chain. Its cognate antigen has yet to be identified. Base-call qualities are not available, and no considerably larger clone is one nucleotide away. The source of the sample is a study of prognosis after radiotherapy for stage I lung cancer (dated by TCRdb to the early 2020s). For the study in its entirety: Over 15 stage I NSCLC patients were enrolled in Nanjing, China, between 2018 and January 2019. SBRT was delivered in 3 to 5 fractions with a biologically effective dose of at least 100 Gy, and image-guided IMRT or VMAT was used for delivery. The cohort comprised 13 men and roughly 6 women with a median age of almost 75 years, ranging from about 53 to 84 years. The study profiled peripheral blood TCR beta repertoires from stage I NSCLC patients before and after stereotactic body radiotherapy and related them to distant failure. For each of the 20 or so patients, one blood sample was taken before SBRT and one after, so the study sequenced about 38 samples in total. Squamous cell carcinoma histology was identified in roughly seven patients, and adenocarcinoma histology was identified in more than 10 patients. Every patient was deemed medically inoperable, over 10 because of comorbidities and about seven because they refused surgery. Concurrent therapy was not administered to any patient alongside SBRT. Newly diagnosed primary stage I lung tumors were present in fourteen patients, and oligometastatic NSCLC after surgical resection of the primary tumor was present in several patients. After SBRT, distant metastases developed in four of the 19 patients at a median of approximately 7 months, while the remaining 15 patients had no significant progression.

Here is what the overall study found, with its caveats: Whether the expanded TCR clones were tumor-specific was not determined. Differences by metastasis status were reportedly seen in TRBV and TRBJ usage frequencies, involving two V genes at baseline and, after SBRT, several V genes and two J genes. The study was limited by the small cohort and short follow-up, and independent validation of the study findings is required. No adjustment for multiple comparisons was applied to any of the reported P values. Post-SBRT Shannon entropy and its change from baseline were lower in patients who developed distant metastases; baseline Shannon entropy was not associated with metastases. After SBRT, the number of unique TCR clones decreased (median approximately 10,000 before versus 6,500 to 7,000 after; Wilcoxon paired P=0.011).

Two rounds of multiplex PCR on genomic DNA were used to amplify the TCR beta CDR3 region. In the first round of PCR, primers specific to each TRBV and TRBJ gene were used, and the primer sequences are filed in Chinese patent CN105087789A. The second PCR round used universal primers. The Roche High Pure PCR Template Preparation Kit was used to extract genomic DNA from frozen PBMCs. The libraries underwent paired-end sequencing with 151 bp reads on an Illumina HiSeq 3000. On the authors' methods: CutAdapt was used to discard raw reads that did not contain the multiplex PCR primer sequences. High-quality paired reads were merged into contigs with PEAR. TRB V, D and J gene segments were assigned to each contig with MiXCR by alignment to reference sequences. To remove sequencing errors, CDR3 sequences were clustered according to base quality and sequence similarity. Shannon entropy normalized by the natural log of productive TCR sequence number was used as the measure of diversity. Clonality was computed as one minus the ratio of Shannon entropy to the natural log of the number of unique clonotypes. The Youden index of ROC curves was used to select progression-free survival cut-offs for repertoire metrics, and analyses were performed in R 3.5.3. TCRdb redid the processing of the public reads, applying fastp at Q25 and MiXCR, and retained in-frame beta chains. CDR3 protein duplicates are merged, each entry listing the most common genes and DNA. TCRdb's processing, not the study's, gives the V and J calls here. Recorded for this sample are around 20,000 distinct CDR3 sequences; 40% to 50% of them occurred a single time. The biggest ten clones account for about two fifths of the sample.

A history of other malignancies or of prior chemotherapy or radiotherapy was absent in all patients, and node-negative disease was shown on CT and PET/CT in all patients. At each of the two time points, approximately 6.2 milliliters of peripheral venous blood were collected into EDTA tubes. Ficoll-Paque Plus density-gradient centrifugation was used to isolate PBMCs. Samples were stored at -80°C immediately after collection until analysis. The CDR3 starts with the cysteine, ends with the phenylalanine, and has 14 residues. The kept DNA is CDR3 alone, 42 bases in frame from the first base. A distance of 11 bases separates the germline ends of V and J, which lose 5 bases and 0 bases respectively. The CDR1 and CDR2 encoded by the germline V gene (reference sequence) are MNHEY and SMNVEV.

The sample here was PBMCs, taken before or after stereotactic body radiation therapy (not recorded which). The chain couples TRBV27 to TRBJ2-7; possibly the D gene is TRBD2, per 5 matching bases. The TCR originated in a donor at least 50 years old with non-small cell lung cancer. The encoded CDR3 is CASSVERRSYEQYF. The DNA sequence is TGTGCCAGCAGTGTGGAGCGGCGCTCCTACGAGCAGTACTTC.